Each of the 15 T cell receptor beta chains below was sequenced from the same sample in a study of blood T cell repertoires in COVID-19. Data came from immunoSEQ multiplex PCR; TCRdb stores just in-frame clones and leaves some out. The repertoire includes approximately 120,000 clones, about four fifths of them detected once, and approximately 12% sits in the top ten. Sequencing was performed on peripheral blood. The receptors here all came from a man in his sixties with acute or convalescent COVID-19.

Only a few counts were recorded for this clone. The chain employs TRBV4-2 and TRBJ1-2; a possible D gene is TRBD1 (5 bases). V dropped 5 bases and J dropped 3 bases, with 13 bases sitting between them. The CDR3 runs to 14 residues. In germline, CDR1 is LGHNA, CDR2 YNFKEQ. CDR3 DNA: TGTGCCAGCAGCACAGTCGGGGACTACTATGGCTACACCTTC. Translation: CASSTVGDYYGYTF.

This clone came up a few times. The chain is built from TRBV7-3 and TRBJ2-5, with D possibly matching TRBD1 (5 bases). From germline, CDR1 is SGHTA and CDR2 FQGTGA. Trimming removed 2 bases at V and 2 bases at J, with 12 bases between. The CDR3 is made up of 15 amino acids. This chain's CDR3 is CASSLVWGPQETQYF. CDR3 DNA: TGTGCCAGCAGCTTAGTGTGGGGCCCTCAAGAGACCCAGTACTTC. The full variable domain, completed using reference TRBV7-3 and TRBJ2-5, is GAGVSQTPSNKVTEKGKYVELRCDPISGHTALYWYRQSLGQGPEFLIYFQGTGAADDSGLPNDRFFAVRPEGSVSTLKIQRTERGDSAVYLCASSLVWGPQETQYFGPGTRLLVL.

This chain uses TRBV27 with TRBJ1-1; perhaps TRBD1 as D (5 bases). The CDR3 length is 14 residues. Germline V CDR1 and CDR2: MNHEY, SMNVEV (reference sequence). Trimming removed 2 bases at V and 5 bases at J, with 12 bases between. The CDR3 spells CASSLNSRGTEAFF. The CDR3, as DNA: TGTGCCAGCAGTTTAAACTCCCGGGGGACTGAAGCTTTCTTT.

The V and J genes are TRBV5-4 and TRBJ2-6; no reliable D call. The CDR3 runs to 16 residues. Germline CDR1 and CDR2: SGHNT and YYREEE (reference sequence). The V and J ends lost 0 bases and 3 bases respectively, with 10 bases between them. The CDR3: CASSLGGVSGANVLTF. The CDR3 DNA follows: TGTGCCAGCAGCTTGGGAGGAGTAAGTGGGGCCAACGTCCTGACTTTC.

This clone was counted many times. The CDR3 sequence is CASSTPRVAEEEQFF. CDR3 bases: TGTGCCAGCAGTACGCCCAGGGTGGCGGAAGAGGAGCAGTTCTTC. V is TRBV2 and J is TRBJ2-1; TRBD1 might be the D (5 bases). CDR1 and CDR2 (germline): SNHLY, FYNNEI. Trimming stripped 5 bases from V and 10 bases from J, with 21 bases between. There are 15 residues in the CDR3.

The chain is built from TRBV7-8 and TRBJ1-4; a weak D match, TRBD1 (6 bases). Trimming pared 1 base from V and 8 bases from J, leaving 14 bases between. In germline, CDR1 is SGHVS, CDR2 FQNEAQ. The CDR3 totals 15 residues. This CDR3 reads CASSLGGTTGEKLFF. The CDR3 nucleotides read TGTGCCAGCAGCTTAGGGGGGACAACAGGCGAAAAACTGTTTTTT.

This clone was seen only once. The rearrangement uses TRBV11-3 and TRBJ2-5, with 7 bases matching TRBD2. The germline CDR1 and CDR2 sequences are SGHNT and YENEEA. V shed 5 bases and J 5 bases; nucleotides not matched to a gene: 5. This CDR3 region has 13 residues. CDR3 region: CASSQVGGETQYF. The CDR3 DNA sequence: TGTGCCAGCAGCCAAGTGGGGGGGGAGACCCAGTACTTC.

V gene TRBV2 combines with J gene TRBJ2-5; D is undetermined. The CDR3 spans 11 residues. V was clipped by 5 bases and J by 2 bases, with 3 bases between them. Germline V lookup: CDR1 SNHLY, CDR2 FYNNEI. The CDR3 bases are TGTGCCAGCAGTACACAAGAGACCCAGTACTTC. It is translated as CASSTQETQYF.

This clone was seen a single time. The chain combines TRBV3-1 (or the pseudogene TRBV3-2) with TRBJ1-4, with D unresolved. The germline CDR1 and CDR2 sequences are LGHDT and YNNKEL (reference sequence). The V and J ends lost 1 base and 8 bases respectively, with 8 bases between them. This CDR3 has 13 residues. This CDR3 is CASSQVMSEKLFF. CDR3 in DNA: TGTGCCAGCAGCCAAGTCATGTCCGAAAAACTGTTTTTT.

The V gene is TRBV7-2, the J gene TRBJ2-1, with a weak D call TRBD1 (7 bases). The V end was cut by 5 bases, the J end by 7 bases, with 15 bases between. The CDR3 has 14 residues. Germline CDR1 and CDR2: SGHTA and FQGNSA. In nucleotides, the CDR3 is TGTGCCAGCAGCGGACAGGCGGGGAGTAATGAGCAGTTCTTC. Translated, it gives CASSGQAGSNEQFF.

The chain carries TRBV3-1 (or the pseudogene TRBV3-2) and TRBJ1-3; no reliable D call. The CDR3 is 15 residues long. The germline CDR1 and CDR2 sequences are LGHDT and YNNKEL (reference sequence). Trimming pared 2 bases from V and 4 bases from J, leaving 12 bases between. In DNA, the CDR3 is TGTGCCAGCAGCCAATACGACTCCGGGGGAAACACCATATATTTT. Translation: CASSQYDSGGNTIYF.

The gene calls are TRBV2 and TRBJ2-3; TRBD1 aligns across 7 bases. Per germline, CDR1 SNHLY and CDR2 FYNNEI. Trimming cost V 5 bases and J 0 bases; bases outside gene matches: 8. The CDR3 runs to 16 residues. DNA for the CDR3: TGTGCCAGCAGTCTACAGGGGCGCAGAAGCACAGATACGCAGTATTTT. It is translated as CASSLQGRRSTDTQYF.

J is TRBJ2-1 and V is TRBV5-4; TRBD1 is a possible D gene (5 bases). The germline gives CDR1 SGHNT, CDR2 YYREEE (reference sequence). The CDR3 is made up of 14 amino acids. Trimming removed 0 bases at V and 8 bases at J, with 12 bases between. The CDR3 region has the DNA TGTGCCAGCAGCTTGGGGACACCCAGGGATGAGCAGTTCTTC. Protein sequence: CASSLGTPRDEQFF.

The V gene is TRBV11-2, the J gene TRBJ2-3; possible D gene TRBD2, 5 bases. V lost 1 base to trimming and J lost 3 bases, with 8 bases between them. The CDR3 covers 14 residues. CDR1 and CDR2 (germline): SGHAT, FQNNGV. CDR3 loop: CASSLVGETDTQYF. The CDR3 DNA reads as TGTGCCAGCAGCTTAGTCGGGGAGACAGATACGCAGTATTTT.

The chain combines TRBV29-1 with TRBJ1-2; D ambiguous. Germline CDR1 reads SQVTM; CDR2 reads ANQGSEA. The V end was cut by 4 bases, the J end by 2 bases, with 11 bases between. The CDR3 runs 13 residues. CDR3 nucleotides: TGCAGCGTTGTTCTAGGTATAAACTATGGCTACACCTTC. Translated, it gives CSVVLGINYGYTF.